Included here is one T cell receptor (beta chain) sequence, with context. What it binds is unknown. The V gene's germline CDR1 is SGHRS and CDR2 YFSETQ. The CDR3 extends over 16 amino acids. V lost 4 bases, J lost 0 bases, and 8 bases stayed unmatched. These data belong to a study of identical twins. Findings and limits, study-wide: Zero-insertion results could be subject to partial confounding by invariant MAIT and iNKT cells. Twins shared out-of-frame alpha sequences with excess low generation probability. Fewer insertions were carried by abundant cord blood beta clonotypes, but none was seen in memory repertoires.

A universal primer site was added by template switching, and unique molecular identifiers were carried by the cDNA. TCRdb processed the 5' RACE reads anew with MiXCR; each CDR3 protein has one entry. Of 400,000 to 600,000 distinct CDR3 sequences in the sample, 20% to 25% are singletons; the top ten hold roughly 0.5%. The data also belong to a second study, concerning yellow fever vaccine responses in identical twins.

This chain uses TRBV5-1 with TRBJ2-7, with 9 bases matching TRBD1. Source material: CD4+ T cells sorted from blood. The clonotype originates from a woman aged 18-29 years in good health. CDR3 sequence: CASSPTGQGASYEQYF. In DNA form, the CDR3 reads TGCGCCAGCAGCCCAACGGGACAGGGAGCCTCCTACGAGCAGTACTTC. The full variable domain, in which reference TRBV5-1 and TRBJ2-7 provide the parts outside the CDR3, is KAGVTQTPRYLIKTRGQQVTLSCSPISGHRSVSWYQQTPGQGLQFLFEYFSETQRNKGNFPGRFSGRQFSNSRSEMNVSTLELGDSALYLCASSPTGQGASYEQYFGPGTRLTVT.